These 2 T cell receptor beta chains originate from one sample sequenced in a study of chemoradiotherapy in HPV16-positive cancers. Clones were sequenced by immunoSEQ multiplex PCR, and TCRdb holds only the in-frame ones, with some missing. Among roughly 13,000 clones listed, approximately 89% were seen once. The specimen comprised tumor tissue, sampled from a patient who underwent chemoradiotherapy. The receptor source for this set is a human donor with HPV-associated anogenital cancer.

The chain joins TRBV19 to TRBJ2-7; TRBD2 is a possible D gene (5 bases). Trimming took off 4 bases at V and 3 bases at J, with 10 bases between the two ends. The germline gives CDR1 LNHDA, CDR2 SQIVND (reference sequence). This CDR3 has 13 amino acids. The CDR3 bases are TGTGCCAGTAGTAATGTTGAGGGCTACGAGCAGTACTTC. Protein sequence: CASSNVEGYEQYF.

The chain is built from TRBV7-9 and TRBJ1-2; TRBD1 is a possible D gene (6 bases). CDR1 and CDR2 from the germline V gene are SEHNR and FQNEAQ (reference sequence). The ends were cut back, 7 bases at V and 4 bases at J, with 16 bases in the middle. The CDR3 has 14 residues. The CDR3 sequence: CASTAGGLGYGYTF. In nucleotides, the CDR3 is TGTGCCAGCACCGCGGGGGGCCTGGGCTATGGCTACACCTTC.